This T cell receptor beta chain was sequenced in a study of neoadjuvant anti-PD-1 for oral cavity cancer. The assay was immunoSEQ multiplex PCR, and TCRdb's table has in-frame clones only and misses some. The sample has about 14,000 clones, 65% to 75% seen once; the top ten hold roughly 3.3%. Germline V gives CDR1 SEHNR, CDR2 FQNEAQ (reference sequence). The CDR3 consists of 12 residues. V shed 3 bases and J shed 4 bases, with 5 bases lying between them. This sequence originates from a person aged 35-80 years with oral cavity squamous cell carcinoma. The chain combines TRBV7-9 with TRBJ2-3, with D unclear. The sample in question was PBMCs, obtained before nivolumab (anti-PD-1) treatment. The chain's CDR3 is CASSFSSDTQYF. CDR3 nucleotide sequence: TGTGCCAGCAGCTTTAGTTCAGATACGCAGTATTTT. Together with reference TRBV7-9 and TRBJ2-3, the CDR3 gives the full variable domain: DTGVSQNPRHKITKRGQNVTFRCDPISEHNRLYWYRQTLGQGPEFLTYFQNEAQLEKSRLLSDRFSAERPKGSFSTLEIQRTEQGDSAMYLCASSFSSDTQYFGPGTRLTVL.